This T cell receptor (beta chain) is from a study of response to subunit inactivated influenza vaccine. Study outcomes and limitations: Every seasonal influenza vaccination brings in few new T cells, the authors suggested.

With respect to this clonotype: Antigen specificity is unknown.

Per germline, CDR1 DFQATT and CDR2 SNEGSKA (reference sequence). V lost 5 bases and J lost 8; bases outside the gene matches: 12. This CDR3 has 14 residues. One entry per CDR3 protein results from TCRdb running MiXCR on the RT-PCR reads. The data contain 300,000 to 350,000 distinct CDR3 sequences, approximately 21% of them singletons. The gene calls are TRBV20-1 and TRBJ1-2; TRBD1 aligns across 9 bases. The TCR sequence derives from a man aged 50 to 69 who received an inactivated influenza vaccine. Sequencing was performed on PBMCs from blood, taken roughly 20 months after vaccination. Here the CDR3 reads CSARSGTGRFGYTF. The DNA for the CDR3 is TGCAGTGCTCGGAGCGGGACAGGGAGGTTCGGCTACACCTTC.